This T cell receptor beta chain stems from a study of cytomegalovirus exposure and HLA in healthy donors. Points from the study as a whole: Under in vitro conditions, three CMV-associated chains were confirmed as specific for CMV antigens.

With respect to this clone: Its antigen is unknown.

PCR was performed using 60 Vbeta and 13 Jbeta primers. Some clones are missing from TCRdb's copy, which holds only in-frame ones; the method was immunoSEQ multiplex PCR. Its table lists some 180,000 clones. This CDR3 region has 16 residues. CDR1 and CDR2 (germline): SEHNR, FQNEAQ (reference sequence). V shed 7 bases, J shed 4 bases, and the junction held 11 bases outside the gene matches. Sequenced material: PBMCs. The chain recombines TRBV7-9 with TRBJ2-5; 11 nucleotides agree with TRBD2. The sequence derives from a man in his thirties or forties in good health and CMV-seronegative. CDR3 bases: TGTGCCAGCACCGAATCACTAGCGGGGGTTATAGAGACCCAGTACTTC. Encoded protein: CASTESLAGVIETQYF.